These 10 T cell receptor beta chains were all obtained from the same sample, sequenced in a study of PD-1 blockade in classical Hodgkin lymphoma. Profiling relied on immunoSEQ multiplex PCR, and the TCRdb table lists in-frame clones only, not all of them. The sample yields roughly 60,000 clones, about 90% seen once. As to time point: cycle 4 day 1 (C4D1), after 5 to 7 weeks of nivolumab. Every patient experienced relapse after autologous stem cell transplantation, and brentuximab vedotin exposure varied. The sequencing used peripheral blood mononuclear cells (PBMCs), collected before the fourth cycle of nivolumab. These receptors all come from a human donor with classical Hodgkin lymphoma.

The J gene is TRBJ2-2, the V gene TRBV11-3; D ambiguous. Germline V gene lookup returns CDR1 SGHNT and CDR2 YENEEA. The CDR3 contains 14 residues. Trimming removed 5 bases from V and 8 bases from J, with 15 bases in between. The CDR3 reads CASSTRTAPGELFF. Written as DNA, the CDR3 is TGTGCCAGCAGCACGAGGACCGCACCAGGGGAGCTGTTTTTT. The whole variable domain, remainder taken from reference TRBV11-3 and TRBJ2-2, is EAGVVQSPRYKIIEKKQPVAFWCNPISGHNTLYWYLQNLGQGPELLIRYENEEAVDDSQLPKDRFSAERLKGVDSTLKIQPAELGDSAVYLCASSTRTAPGELFFGEGSRLTVL.

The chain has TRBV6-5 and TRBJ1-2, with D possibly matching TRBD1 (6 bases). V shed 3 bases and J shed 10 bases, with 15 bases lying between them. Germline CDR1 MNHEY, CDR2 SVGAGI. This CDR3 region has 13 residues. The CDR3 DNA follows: TGTGCCAGCAGTTATCCAGGACAGATGTCCTACACCTTC. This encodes CASSYPGQMSYTF.

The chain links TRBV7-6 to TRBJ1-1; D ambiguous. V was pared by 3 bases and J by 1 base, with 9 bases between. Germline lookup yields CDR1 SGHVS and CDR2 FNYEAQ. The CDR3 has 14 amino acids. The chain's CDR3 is CASSLMGANTEAFF. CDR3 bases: TGTGCCAGCAGCTTGATGGGAGCGAACACTGAAGCTTTCTTT. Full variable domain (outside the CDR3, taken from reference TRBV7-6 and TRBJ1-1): GAGVSQSPRYKVTKRGQDVALRCDPISGHVSLYWYRQALGQGPEFLTYFNYEAQQDKSGLPNDRFSAERPEGSISTLTIQRTEQRDSAMYRCASSLMGANTEAFFGQGTRLTVV.

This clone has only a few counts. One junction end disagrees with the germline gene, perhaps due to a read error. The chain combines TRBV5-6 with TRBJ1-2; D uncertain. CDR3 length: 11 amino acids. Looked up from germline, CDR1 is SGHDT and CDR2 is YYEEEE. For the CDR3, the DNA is TGTGCCAGCAGCTCCACGGCCGCGGAAACATTC. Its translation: CASSSTAAETF.

The CDR3 spells CASSLGHGEAFF. In DNA form, the CDR3 reads TGTGCCAGCAGCCTGGGACACGGGGAAGCTTTCTTT. The chain carries TRBV7-9 and TRBJ1-1; D perhaps matches TRBD1 (6 bases). The CDR3 has 12 amino acids. V was shortened by 5 bases and J by 8 bases, with 12 bases between the two germline ends. Germline CDR1 reads SEHNR; CDR2 reads FQNEAQ (reference sequence).

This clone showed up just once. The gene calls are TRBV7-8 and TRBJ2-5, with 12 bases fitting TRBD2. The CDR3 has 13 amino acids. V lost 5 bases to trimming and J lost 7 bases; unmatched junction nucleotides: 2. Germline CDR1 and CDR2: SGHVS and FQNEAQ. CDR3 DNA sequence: TGTGCCAGCAGCACGGGACTAGCGGGGACCCAGTACTTC. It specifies CASSTGLAGTQYF.

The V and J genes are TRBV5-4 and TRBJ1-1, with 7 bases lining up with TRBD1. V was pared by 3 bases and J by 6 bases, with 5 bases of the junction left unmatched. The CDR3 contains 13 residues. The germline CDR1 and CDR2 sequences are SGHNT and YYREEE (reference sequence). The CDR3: CASSSTGVPEAFF. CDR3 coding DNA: TGTGCCAGCAGCTCAACAGGGGTCCCTGAAGCTTTCTTT.

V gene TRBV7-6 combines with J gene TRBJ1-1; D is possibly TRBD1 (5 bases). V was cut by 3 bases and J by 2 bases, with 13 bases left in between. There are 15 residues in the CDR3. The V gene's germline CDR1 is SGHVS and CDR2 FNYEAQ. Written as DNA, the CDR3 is TGTGCCAGCAGCTTGAGGGTCGGGGGTAACACTGAAGCTTTCTTT. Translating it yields CASSLRVGGNTEAFF.

The DNA for the CDR3 is TGTGCCATCAGTGAGACAGGGGATGGCTACACCTTC. It translates to CAISETGDGYTF. J is TRBJ1-2 and V is TRBV10-3; 7 bases fit TRBD1. Looked up from germline, CDR1 is ENHRY and CDR2 is SYGVKD. This CDR3 is built from 12 residues. Trimming cost V 2 bases and J 6 bases; bases outside gene matches: 0.

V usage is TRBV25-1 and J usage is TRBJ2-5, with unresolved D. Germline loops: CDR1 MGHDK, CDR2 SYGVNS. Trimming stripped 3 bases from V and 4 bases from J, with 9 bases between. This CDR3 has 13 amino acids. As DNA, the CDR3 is TGTGCCAGCAGTGACCTCGGAGCAGAGACCCAGTACTTC. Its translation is CASSDLGAETQYF.